These 3 T cell receptor beta chains originate from one sample sequenced in a study of CD4 T cell repertoires in COVID-19. Measured with immunoSEQ multiplex PCR; TCRdb has only the in-frame clones, and not every one. This sample carries 60,000 to 90,000 clones, 83% of them seen once, and the ten largest clones take around 0.6%. This sample comprised CD4+ T cells from peripheral blood, obtained after recovery from COVID-19. Every receptor here comes from a human donor who had COVID-19.

The V call is TRBV29-1, the J call TRBJ1-1; 8 nucleotides match TRBD1. Germline lookup yields CDR1 SQVTM and CDR2 ANQGSEA. This CDR3 contains 14 residues. The ends lost 7 bases at V and 1 base at J; junction bases unmatched: 8. The CDR3 region is CSASQGTGNTEAFF. Here the CDR3 DNA reads TGCAGCGCCTCACAAGGGACAGGGAACACTGAAGCTTTCTTT.

The genes are TRBV18 and TRBJ1-6, with a tentative D call TRBD1 (6 bases). This CDR3 contains 16 residues. Germline CDR1 is KGHSH and CDR2 is LQKENI. V dropped 2 bases and J dropped 10 bases, with 18 bases sitting between them. CDR3 nucleotides: TGTGCCAGCTCACCAGAGACAGGACCCCTAACGTCACCCCTCCACTTT. Translation gives CASSPETGPLTSPLHF.

V usage is TRBV28 and J usage is TRBJ2-2; 9 nucleotides match TRBD1. The germline gives CDR1 MDHEN, CDR2 SYDVKM. J gave up 6 bases and V 2 bases, and 7 bases lay outside the gene matches. This CDR3 has 16 residues. The CDR3 spells CASSLGGTGFSGELFF. The CDR3 DNA follows: TGTGCCAGCAGTTTAGGGGGGACAGGGTTTTCCGGGGAGCTGTTTTTT.